This T cell receptor beta chain derives from a study of Graves' ophthalmopathy and Graves' hyperthyroidism. Using RNA transcripts, the TCR beta CDR3 regions were amplified. An opening RT-PCR round employed HTBI primers and preceded a second-round multiplex PCR. TCRdb re-analysed the multiplex PCR reads in MiXCR, keeping a single row per CDR3 protein. The sample carries about 550,000 distinct CDR3 sequences, approximately 37% recorded once. The sample consisted of peripheral blood or thyroid tissue (not recorded which). The sequence was collected from an adult man with Graves' hyperthyroidism.

CDR3 sequence (DNA): TGTGCCAGCAGCCTACAGGGTCCCCCGCGTCCTAATGAAAAACTGTTTTTT. This encodes CASSLQGPPRPNEKLFF. This chain connects TRBV2 to TRBJ1-4, with D possibly TRBD1 on 6 matching bases. CDR3 length equals 17 residues. The V gene's germline CDR1 is SNHLY and CDR2 FYNNEI. With 6 bases removed from V and 3 bases from J, the gap between germline ends came to 20 bases.